The 28 T cell receptor beta chains below were found in one sample sequenced in a study of control samples from healthy donors and cancer patients. This table comes from immunoSEQ multiplex PCR, and its TCRdb copy is limited to in-frame clones, with some not included. Of about 160,000 clones in the sample, 95% to 96% were seen once. Sequenced material: blood. Receptors originate from a woman under 40 in good health.

The genes are TRBV27 and TRBJ2-2; 11 bases are shared with TRBD2. V trimming: 5 bases; J trimming: 1 base; junction bases outside the gene matches: 3. Germline V gene data show CDR1 as MNHEY and CDR2 as SMNVEV (reference sequence). This CDR3 is built from 16 residues. The CDR3 sequence is CASSPGTSGNTGELFF. CDR3 bases: TGTGCCAGCAGTCCCGGGACTAGCGGGAACACCGGGGAGCTGTTTTTT.

This clone was detected once. The chain is built from TRBV4-1 and TRBJ1-1; D may be TRBD1 (5 bases). Germline lookup yields CDR1 MGHRA and CDR2 YSYEKL. The CDR3 runs to 17 residues. The V end was cut by 2 bases, the J end by 0 bases, with 16 bases between. This CDR3 is CASSQRVGGRMNTEAFF. CDR3 bases: TGCGCCAGCAGCCAAAGAGTTGGGGGGAGGATGAACACTGAAGCTTTCTTT.

The chain carries TRBV6-6 and TRBJ1-5; D unresolved. This CDR3 is built from 20 residues. Looked up from germline, CDR1 is MNHNY and CDR2 is SVGAGI (reference sequence). V lost 5 bases and J 0 bases, leaving 26 bases between the germline ends. CDR3 protein: CASSPNWGAKNPYSNQPQHF. CDR3 coding DNA: TGTGCCAGCAGTCCGAATTGGGGAGCGAAAAATCCCTATAGCAATCAGCCCCAGCATTTT.

In regard to this clone: An end of the junction differs from the germline gene, which may be a read error. The J gene is TRBJ2-7, the V gene TRBV7-2; 11 nucleotides match TRBD2. Germline V gene lookup returns CDR1 SGHTA and CDR2 FQGNSA. This CDR3 comprises 18 residues. For the CDR3, the DNA is TGTGTCAGCAGCTTAGCTCCTAGCGGGAGGACTACCTCCTACGAGCAGTACTTC. It yields the protein CVSSLAPSGRTTSYEQYF.

This clone was counted a single time. The chain uses TRBV5-1 and TRBJ1-1, with D perhaps matching TRBD1 (5 bases). V was trimmed by 1 base and J by 5 bases, leaving 15 bases between them. CDR3 length equals 15 residues. CDR1 is SGHRS and CDR2 is YFSETQ in the germline V gene. The CDR3 loop reads CASSLSIGGQTEAFF. Here the CDR3 DNA reads TGCGCCAGCAGCTTGAGTATTGGGGGTCAAACTGAAGCTTTCTTT.

The count of this clone is one. The chain links TRBV19 to TRBJ1-5; TRBD1 might be the D (6 bases). Looked up from germline, CDR1 is LNHDA and CDR2 is SQIVND (reference sequence). The length of the CDR3 is 16 residues. Deletions cut 4 bases from V and 1 base from J, with 14 bases between. The chain's CDR3 is CASSTWTATSNQPQHF. The CDR3 DNA reads TGTGCCAGTAGTACTTGGACAGCTACCAGCAATCAGCCCCAGCATTTT.

The chain links TRBV28 to TRBJ1-4; D call uncertain. The germline CDR1 and CDR2 sequences are MDHEN and SYDVKM. CDR3 length: 13 amino acids. V was pared by 4 bases and J by 7 bases, with 10 bases between. CDR3 DNA sequence: TGTGCCAGCAGTTGGCAAGGGAGTGAAAAACTGTTTTTT. Its protein product is CASSWQGSEKLFF.

This clone occurred many times. The genes are TRBV6-5 and TRBJ1-1; D might be TRBD1 (5 bases). With 10 bases removed from V and 1 base from J, the gap between germline ends came to 13 bases. This CDR3 has 13 amino acids. Germline V CDR1 and CDR2: MNHEY, SVGAGI. CDR3 amino acids: CATSRGENTEAFF. CDR3 in DNA: TGTGCCACCTCTAGGGGAGAGAACACTGAAGCTTTCTTT.

For the CDR3, the DNA is TGTGCCAGCGGGGACAGGGGCCCCGCCAAGCTGTTTTTT. It yields the protein CASGDRGPAKLFF. The gene calls are TRBV3-1 (or the pseudogene TRBV3-2) and TRBJ2-2, with 10 nucleotides matching TRBD1. With 8 bases clipped from V and 12 bases from J, the junction kept 9 bases outside the gene matches. CDR3 length: 13 residues. Germline CDR1 LGHDT, CDR2 YNNKEL (reference sequence).

Only one count was recorded for this clone. The V gene is TRBV5-8, the J gene TRBJ2-1, with 11 bases identical to TRBD2. CDR3 length equals 17 residues. V lost 2 bases to trimming and J lost 3 bases; unmatched junction nucleotides: 7. The germline V gene has CDR1 SGHTS and CDR2 YDEGEE. The CDR3 here is CASSFGSGGAYYNEQFF. The CDR3 coding sequence is TGTGCCAGCAGCTTCGGTAGCGGGGGGGCCTACTACAATGAGCAGTTCTTC.

The chain combines TRBV7-3 with TRBJ2-2; D uncertain. Trimming left V 4 bases short and J 5 bases short, with 5 bases between. The CDR3 is 12 amino acids. The germline gives CDR1 SGHTA, CDR2 FQGTGA. The CDR3: CASSSPTGELFF. The CDR3 DNA sequence: TGTGCCAGCAGCTCACCTACCGGGGAGCTGTTTTTT.

This chain joins TRBV9 and TRBJ2-1; tentatively, D is TRBD2 (6 bases). V lost 4 bases to trimming and J lost 4 bases, with 30 bases between them. CDR1 SGDLS and CDR2 YYNGEE come from the germline V gene. The CDR3 is made up of 20 amino acids. The CDR3 sequence is CASSLPSRGTEGQRYNEQFF. CDR3 in DNA: TGTGCCAGCAGCCTCCCTTCACGAGGGACGGAGGGCCAAAGGTACAATGAGCAGTTCTTC.

The V gene is TRBV6-5, the J gene TRBJ2-2; D ambiguous. CDR1 MNHEY and CDR2 SVGAGI come from the germline V gene. CDR3 length: 14 residues. Between the trimmed V and J ends, which lost 4 bases and 0 bases, there was a span of 6 bases. CDR3 nucleotide sequence: TGTGCCAGCAGTTCCGGAGCGAACACCGGGGAGCTGTTTTTT. Translating gives CASSSGANTGELFF.

The chain is built from TRBV2 and TRBJ2-7, with 7 bases that match TRBD1. V dropped 7 bases and J dropped 0; count of bases not matched to a gene: 6. Germline CDR1 SNHLY, CDR2 FYNNEI. The CDR3 sequence is 14 residues long. As DNA, the CDR3 is TGTGCCAGCAACCCCGGGACAGCCTCCTACGAGCAGTACTTC. This gives the protein CASNPGTASYEQYF.

The chain combines TRBV2 with TRBJ1-1, with TRBD1 identical over 8 bases. This CDR3 has 14 amino acids. V shed 3 bases and J 2 bases; nucleotides not matched to a gene: 2. Germline assignment: CDR1 SNHLY and CDR2 FYNNEI. This CDR3 reads CASSDRGLNTEAFF. In DNA form, the CDR3 reads TGTGCCAGCAGTGACAGGGGGCTCAACACTGAAGCTTTCTTT. Full variable domain (rest looked up from reference TRBV2 and TRBJ1-1): EPEVTQTPSHQVTQMGQEVILRCVPISNHLYFYWYRQILGQKVEFLVSFYNNEISEKSEIFDDQFSVERPDGSNFTLKIRSTKLEDSAMYFCASSDRGLNTEAFFGQGTRLTVV.

The chain is built from TRBV4-1 and TRBJ2-7; 8 nucleotides match TRBD2. This CDR3 contains 16 residues. V shed 3 bases, J shed 0 bases, and the junction held 7 bases outside the gene matches. Germline CDR1 and CDR2: MGHRA and YSYEKL. Here the CDR3 reads CASSQQLAEYSYEQYF. The CDR3 DNA reads as TGCGCCAGCAGCCAGCAACTAGCGGAATACTCCTACGAGCAGTACTTC.

The sample holds one count of this clone. The J gene is TRBJ2-3, the V gene TRBV2; 9 bases map to TRBD2. V was pared by 7 bases and J by 5 bases, with 7 bases of the junction left unmatched. The CDR3 has 14 amino acids. The germline CDR1 and CDR2 sequences are SNHLY and FYNNEI. CDR3 region: CASKRGLAVDTQYF. The CDR3 DNA sequence: TGTGCCAGCAAACGGGGACTAGCTGTAGATACGCAGTATTTT.

The CDR3 DNA is TGTGCCACCAGTGATTTGTACAGCACAGATACGCAGTATTTT. It specifies CATSDLYSTDTQYF. The chain links TRBV24-1 to TRBJ2-3, with D unclear. From germline, CDR1 is KGHDR and CDR2 SFDVKD. V was cut by 0 bases and J by 0 bases, with 3 bases left in between. This CDR3 has 14 residues.

The chain employs TRBV19 and TRBJ2-2; no clear D gene. Germline CDR1 LNHDA, CDR2 SQIVND (reference sequence). The CDR3 is made up of 15 amino acids. The V and J ends lost 3 bases and 3 bases respectively, with 11 bases between them. Here the CDR3 DNA reads TGTGCCAGTAGTATGGGTAGGGCCGACACCGGGGAGCTGTTTTTT. As protein: CASSMGRADTGELFF.

The DNA of the CDR3 is TGTGCCAGCACAGGGTCGAACACTGAAGCTTTCTTT. This codes for CASTGSNTEAFF. V usage is TRBV2 and J usage is TRBJ1-1, with TRBD1 as a possible D gene (5 bases). Germline loops: CDR1 SNHLY, CDR2 FYNNEI. The V and J ends lost 7 bases and 1 base respectively, with 7 bases between them. The CDR3 consists of 12 residues.

This chain connects TRBV5-1 to TRBJ2-1, with 15 bases matching TRBD2. The CDR3 contains 17 residues. J lost 7 bases, V lost 4 bases, and 9 bases had no gene match. Germline CDR1 is SGHRS and CDR2 is YFSETQ. Here the CDR3 reads CASSTGLAGGWRNEQFF. For the CDR3, the DNA is TGCGCCAGCAGCACGGGACTAGCGGGAGGTTGGAGGAATGAGCAGTTCTTC.

The chain employs TRBV5-1 and TRBJ2-5; possibly TRBD1 for D (6 bases). Per the germline V gene, CDR1 is SGHRS and CDR2 is YFSETQ. The V end lost 2 bases, the J end lost 3 bases, and 8 bases lay between the germline ends. The CDR3 is made up of 13 amino acids. The CDR3 here is CASSFRDKETQYF. The CDR3 DNA follows: TGCGCCAGCAGCTTCCGGGACAAAGAGACCCAGTACTTC.

V and J are TRBV7-3 and TRBJ2-1; TRBD2 aligns across 14 bases. CDR1 is SGHTA and CDR2 is FQGTGA in the germline V gene. Trimming took 5 bases from V and 6 from J; bases not matched to a gene: 3. The CDR3 consists of 15 residues. The CDR3 protein is CASSQGLAGVNEQFF. The CDR3 region has the DNA TGTGCCAGCAGCCAGGGACTAGCGGGAGTCAATGAGCAGTTCTTC.

The chain couples TRBV7-9 to TRBJ1-1; D gene uncertain. CDR1 is SEHNR, CDR2 FQNEAQ, per germline (reference sequence). Trimming pared 5 bases from V and 1 base from J, leaving 11 bases between. The length of the CDR3 is 14 residues. The CDR3 reads CASSPKGGNTEAFF. Written as DNA, the CDR3 is TGTGCCAGCAGCCCCAAGGGAGGGAACACTGAAGCTTTCTTT.

The rearrangement links TRBV15 to TRBJ2-5; 7 positions match TRBD1. Trimming cost V 3 bases and J 5 bases; bases outside gene matches: 6. The germline gives CDR1 LNHNV, CDR2 YYDKDF (reference sequence). The CDR3 is 14 residues long. The DNA of the CDR3 is TGTGCCACCAGCAGCAGGGACAGAGGGGAGACCCAGTACTTC. Protein sequence: CATSSRDRGETQYF.

This clone was seen only once. The V call is TRBV2, the J call TRBJ2-2, with TRBD1 identical over 7 bases. Germline V gives CDR1 SNHLY, CDR2 FYNNEI. The junction had 3 bases not matched to a gene; V was cut back by 5 bases and J by 3 bases. The CDR3 is 14 residues long. The CDR3 protein is CASSQTGHTGELFF. CDR3 bases: TGTGCCAGCAGTCAGACAGGGCACACCGGGGAGCTGTTTTTT.

The chain carries TRBV19 and TRBJ1-2, with unresolved D. Germline V lookup: CDR1 LNHDA, CDR2 SQIVND (reference sequence). CDR3 size: 13 residues. Trimming cost V 3 bases and J 8 bases, with 13 bases left between them. CDR3 nucleotides: TGTGCCAGTAGTATTGTTGCCTACTGGGGCTACACCTTC. It yields the protein CASSIVAYWGYTF.

The V gene is TRBV7-9, the J gene TRBJ1-6; TRBD1 might be the D (6 bases). The CDR3 extends over 13 amino acids. V lost 5 bases, J lost 10 bases, and 12 bases lay in between. Germline CDR1 reads SEHNR; CDR2 reads FQNEAQ (reference sequence). Here the CDR3 DNA reads TGTGCCAGCAGCGATACAGGGCTGTCACCCCTCCACTTT. The encoded protein is CASSDTGLSPLHF.